One sample yielded the 5 T cell receptor beta chains listed below, sequenced in a study of T cells in Graves' hyperthyroidism and ophthalmopathy. The CDR3 regions of TCR beta were amplified from RNA transcripts. The HTBI primer set served for first-round RT-PCR of the TCR CDR3. From the multiplex PCR reads, TCRdb called clonotypes with MiXCR, one entry per CDR3 protein. The sample lists about 530,000 distinct CDR3 sequences; about 15% were seen once. Sequenced: blood. The source is a woman younger than 30 with Graves' ophthalmopathy.

The chain has TRBV6-1 and TRBJ1-2, with 7 bases that match TRBD1. Germline CDR1 is MNHNS and CDR2 is SASEGT. After removal of 2 bases from V and 8 bases from J, the junction contained 11 bases not matched to a gene. This CDR3 is 15 amino acids long. The CDR3 DNA reads TGTGCCAGCAGTGAATCCGACAGGGCGGCGAGCGGCTACACCTTC. It specifies CASSESDRAASGYTF.

This clonotype has just a few counts. The chain uses TRBV15 and TRBJ2-3; TRBD1 or TRBD2 may be the D gene (5 bases each). The CDR3 is made up of 15 amino acids. Trimming took off 3 bases at V and 4 bases at J, with 14 bases between the two ends. CDR1 and CDR2 (germline): LNHNV, YYDKDF (reference sequence). CDR3 region: CATSRRQGVSDTQYF. DNA of the CDR3: TGTGCCACCAGCAGGCGGCAGGGAGTCTCAGATACGCAGTATTTT.

Ten or more counts support this clonotype. The chain combines TRBV9 with TRBJ2-3, with 12 bases that match TRBD2. Germline V gene lookup returns CDR1 SGDLS and CDR2 YYNGEE. With 3 bases clipped from V and 7 bases from J, the junction kept 3 bases outside the gene matches. The CDR3 is 14 residues long. Here the CDR3 reads CASSASGGAYTQYF. In DNA, the CDR3 is TGTGCCAGCAGCGCTAGCGGGGGGGCGTATACGCAGTATTTT.

Points on this clonotype: This is likely a read error, given that the CDR3 carries no conserved phenylalanine or tryptophan at its end. The chain recombines TRBV6-2 or TRBV6-3 with TRBJ1-2, with a tentative D call TRBD1 (5 bases). This CDR3 contains 14 residues. The V gene lost 1 base and the J gene lost 5 bases, with 11 bases spanning the gap. CDR1 MNHEY and CDR2 SVGEGT come from the germline V gene. The chain's CDR3 is CASSYLGRTYGYTL. CDR3 in DNA: TGTGCCAGCAGTTACTTGGGACGGACGTATGGCTACACCCTC.

In its sample, this clonotype was seen many times. V is TRBV20-1 and J is TRBJ2-7; either TRBD1 or TRBD2 may supply D (5 bases each). The CDR3 totals 14 residues. V lost 0 bases and J lost 3, with 12 bases in between. Germline V gene sequence: CDR1 DFQATT, CDR2 SNEGSKA (reference sequence). CDR3 DNA sequence: TGCAGTGCTAGAGATGGGTTTGGGGGCTACGAGCAGTACTTC. Residues: CSARDGFGGYEQYF.